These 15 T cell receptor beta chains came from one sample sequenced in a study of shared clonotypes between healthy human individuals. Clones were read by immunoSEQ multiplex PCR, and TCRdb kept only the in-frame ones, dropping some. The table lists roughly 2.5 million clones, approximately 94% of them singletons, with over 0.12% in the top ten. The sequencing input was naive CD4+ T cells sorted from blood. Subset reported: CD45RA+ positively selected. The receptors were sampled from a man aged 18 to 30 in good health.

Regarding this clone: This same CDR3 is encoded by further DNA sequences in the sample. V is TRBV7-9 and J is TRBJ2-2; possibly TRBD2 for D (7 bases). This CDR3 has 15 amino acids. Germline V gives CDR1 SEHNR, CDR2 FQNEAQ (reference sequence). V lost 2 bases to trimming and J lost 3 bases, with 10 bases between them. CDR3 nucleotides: TGTGCCAGCAGCTTACGAGGGGGGGACACCGGGGAGCTGTTTTTT. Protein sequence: CASSLRGGDTGELFF.

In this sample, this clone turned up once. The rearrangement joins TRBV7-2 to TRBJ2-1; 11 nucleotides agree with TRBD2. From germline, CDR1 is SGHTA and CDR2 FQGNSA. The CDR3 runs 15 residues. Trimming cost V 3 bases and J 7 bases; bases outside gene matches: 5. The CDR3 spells CASSFTSGSRNEQFF. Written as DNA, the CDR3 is TGTGCCAGCAGCTTTACTAGCGGGAGTAGGAATGAGCAGTTCTTC.

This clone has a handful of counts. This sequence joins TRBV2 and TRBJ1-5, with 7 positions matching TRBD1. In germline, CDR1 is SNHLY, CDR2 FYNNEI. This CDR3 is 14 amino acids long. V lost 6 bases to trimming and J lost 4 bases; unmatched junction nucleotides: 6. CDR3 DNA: TGTGCCAGCAGGGGGTTGACAGGGAATCAGCCCCAGCATTTT. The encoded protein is CASRGLTGNQPQHF.

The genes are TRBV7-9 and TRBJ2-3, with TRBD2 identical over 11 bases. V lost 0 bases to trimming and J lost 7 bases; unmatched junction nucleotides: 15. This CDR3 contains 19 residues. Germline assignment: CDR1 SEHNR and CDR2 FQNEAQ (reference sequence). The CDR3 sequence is CASSLAWGRTSGSGNTQYF. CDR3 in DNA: TGTGCCAGCAGCTTAGCGTGGGGGAGAACTAGCGGGAGTGGAAATACGCAGTATTTT.

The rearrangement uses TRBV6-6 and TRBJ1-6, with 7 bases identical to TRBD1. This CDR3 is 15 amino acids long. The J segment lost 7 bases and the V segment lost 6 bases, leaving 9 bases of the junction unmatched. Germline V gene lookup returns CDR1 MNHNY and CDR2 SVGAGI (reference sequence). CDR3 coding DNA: TGTGCCAGCAGGCCCGACAGGGCTTGGAATTCACCCCTCCACTTT. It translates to CASRPDRAWNSPLHF.

CDR3 in DNA: TGTGCCAGCAGTCCCGGGTTGAACACTGAAGCTTTCTTT. The encoded protein is CASSPGLNTEAFF. This chain links TRBV28 with TRBJ1-1; the D is unclear. The CDR3 loop spans 13 amino acids. Between the trimmed V and J ends, which lost 5 bases and 0 bases, there was a span of 7 bases. The V gene's germline CDR1 is MDHEN and CDR2 SYDVKM.

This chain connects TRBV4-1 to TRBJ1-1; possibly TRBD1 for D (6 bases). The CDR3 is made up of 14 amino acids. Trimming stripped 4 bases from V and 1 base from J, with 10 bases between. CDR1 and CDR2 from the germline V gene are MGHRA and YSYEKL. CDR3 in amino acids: CASSRGQTNTEAFF. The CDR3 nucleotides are TGCGCCAGCAGCCGAGGACAGACGAACACTGAAGCTTTCTTT.

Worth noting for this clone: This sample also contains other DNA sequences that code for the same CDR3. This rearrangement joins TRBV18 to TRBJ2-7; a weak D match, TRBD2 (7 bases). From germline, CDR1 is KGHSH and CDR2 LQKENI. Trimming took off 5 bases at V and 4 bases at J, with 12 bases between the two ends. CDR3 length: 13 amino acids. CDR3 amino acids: CASSGGGSYEQYF. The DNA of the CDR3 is TGTGCCAGCTCAGGGGGCGGGAGTTACGAGCAGTACTTC.

The CDR3 is CASRDRDGNEQFF. The CDR3 region has the DNA TGTGCCAGCAGAGACAGGGACGGGAATGAGCAGTTCTTC. The chain couples TRBV2 to TRBJ2-1; 7 nucleotides match TRBD1. Germline lookup yields CDR1 SNHLY and CDR2 FYNNEI. There are 13 residues in the CDR3. With 6 bases clipped from V and 7 bases from J, the junction kept 6 bases outside the gene matches.

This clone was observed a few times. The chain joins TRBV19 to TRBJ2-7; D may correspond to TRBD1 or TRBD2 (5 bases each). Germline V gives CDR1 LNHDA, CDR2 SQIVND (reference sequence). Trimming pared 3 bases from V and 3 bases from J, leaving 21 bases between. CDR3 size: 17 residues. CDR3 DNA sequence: TGTGCCAGTAGTATCGGGTTGGGACCCGTGAGCCGCTACGAGCAGTACTTC. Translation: CASSIGLGPVSRYEQYF.

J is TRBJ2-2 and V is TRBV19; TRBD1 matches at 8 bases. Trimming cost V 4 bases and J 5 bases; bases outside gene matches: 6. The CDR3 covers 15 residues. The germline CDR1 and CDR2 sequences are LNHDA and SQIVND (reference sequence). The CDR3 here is CASSSWNRGTGELFF. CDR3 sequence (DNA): TGTGCCAGTAGTAGTTGGAACAGGGGGACCGGGGAGCTGTTTTTT.

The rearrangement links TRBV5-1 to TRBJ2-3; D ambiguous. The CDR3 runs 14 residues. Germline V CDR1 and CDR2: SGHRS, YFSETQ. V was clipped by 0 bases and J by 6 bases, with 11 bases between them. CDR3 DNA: TGCGCCAGCAGCTTGGTCTCTCCCTTGGATACGCAGTATTTT. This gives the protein CASSLVSPLDTQYF.

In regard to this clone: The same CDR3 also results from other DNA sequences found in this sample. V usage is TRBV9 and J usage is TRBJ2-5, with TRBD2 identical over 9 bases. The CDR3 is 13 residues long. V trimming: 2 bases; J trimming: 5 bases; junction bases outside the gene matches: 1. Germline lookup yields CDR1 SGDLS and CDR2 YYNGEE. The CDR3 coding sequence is TGTGCCAGCAGCGTTAGCGGGAGCGAGACCCAGTACTTC. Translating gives CASSVSGSETQYF.

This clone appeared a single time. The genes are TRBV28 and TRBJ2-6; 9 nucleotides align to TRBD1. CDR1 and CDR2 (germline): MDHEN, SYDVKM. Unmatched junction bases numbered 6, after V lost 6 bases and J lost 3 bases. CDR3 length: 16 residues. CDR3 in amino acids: CASRTGGVFGANVLTF. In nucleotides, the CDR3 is TGTGCCAGCAGGACAGGGGGGGTGTTTGGGGCCAACGTCCTGACTTTC.

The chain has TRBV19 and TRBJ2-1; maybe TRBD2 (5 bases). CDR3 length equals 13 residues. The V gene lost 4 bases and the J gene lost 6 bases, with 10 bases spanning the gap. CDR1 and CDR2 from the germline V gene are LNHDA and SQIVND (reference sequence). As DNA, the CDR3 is TGTGCCAGTAGTACCAGACTACCCAATGAGCAGTTCTTC. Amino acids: CASSTRLPNEQFF.